The 19 T cell receptor beta chains reported below all come from one sample, sequenced in a study of shared clonotypes between healthy human individuals. Only in-frame clones appear in the TCRdb table, and some are missing; sequencing was by immunoSEQ multiplex PCR. The data contain about 1 million clones, about 80% of them seen just once; the ten biggest clones take up 1.4%. The sequencing input was memory CD4+ T cells sorted from blood. This sample's subset: CD45RA-negative fraction. The source is a man aged 18 to 29 in good health.

This chain joins TRBV28 and TRBJ2-2, with D perhaps TRBD2 (5 bases). The germline V and J ends were trimmed by 1 base and 9 bases, with 9 bases remaining between them. CDR1 is MDHEN and CDR2 is SYDVKM in the germline V gene. The CDR3 length is 13 residues. The CDR3 coding sequence is TGTGCCAGCAGTTTATACGACGGGAGGGAGCTGTTTTTT. Translation gives CASSLYDGRELFF. The complete variable domain, with remaining parts taken from reference TRBV28 and TRBJ2-2, reads DVKVTQSSRYLVKRTGEKVFLECVQDMDHENMFWYRQDPGLGLRLIYFSYDVKMKEKGDIPEGYSVSREKKERFSLILESASTNQTSMYLCASSLYDGRELFFGEGSRLTVL.

The chain is built from TRBV6-5 and TRBJ1-2; 7 positions agree with TRBD1. Germline values: CDR1 MNHEY, CDR2 SVGAGI. The V gene end was trimmed by 4 bases and the J gene end by 8 bases; junction bases not matched to a gene: 10. The length of the CDR3 is 14 residues. The CDR3 sequence: CASSSAQGMWGYTF. The CDR3 bases are TGTGCCAGCAGTTCCGCACAGGGGATGTGGGGCTACACCTTC.

This chain joins TRBV30 and TRBJ2-7; D not certain. The CDR3 sequence is 14 residues long. Trimming took 4 bases from V and 1 from J, leaving 14 bases between them. Germline CDR1 and CDR2: GTSNPN and SVGIG (reference sequence). CDR3 residues: CAWKLMTGSYEQYF. As DNA, the CDR3 is TGTGCCTGGAAACTAATGACCGGGTCCTACGAGCAGTACTTC.

V usage is TRBV21-1 and J usage is TRBJ2-1; the table assigns TRBD1, which was not confirmed against the DNA. TRBV21-1 is a recognized pseudogene. The CDR3 extends over 13 amino acids. As DNA, the CDR3 is TGTGCCAGCAGCTGGTTATCAGGGAATGAGCAGTTCTTC. As protein: CASSWLSGNEQFF.

This chain links TRBV5-1 with TRBJ2-7; the D gene is possibly TRBD2 (6 bases). This CDR3 comprises 14 residues. From germline, CDR1 is SGHRS and CDR2 YFSETQ. V was clipped by 1 base and J by 1 base, with 9 bases between them. The CDR3 spells CASSLQGGSYEQYF. For the CDR3, the DNA is TGCGCCAGCAGCTTGCAGGGAGGTTCCTACGAGCAGTACTTC.

The chain links TRBV4-3 to TRBJ1-6; D is uncertain. The germline V gene has CDR1 LGHNA and CDR2 YSLEER. With 0 bases removed from V and 11 bases from J, the gap between germline ends came to 14 bases. This CDR3 comprises 15 residues. CDR3: CASSQDLGSVAPLHF. The CDR3 nucleotides are TGCGCCAGCAGCCAAGATCTAGGGTCTGTTGCACCCCTCCACTTT.

The V gene is TRBV2, the J gene TRBJ1-1, with TRBD1 matching over 9 bases. V was pared by 8 bases and J by 7 bases, with 11 bases of the junction left unmatched. Looked up from germline, CDR1 is SNHLY and CDR2 is FYNNEI. The CDR3 has 14 residues. The DNA for the CDR3 is TGTGCCAGCGAGGGACAGGGAAAAGGAATTGAAGCTTTCTTT. It translates to CASEGQGKGIEAFF. The full variable domain, its missing parts supplied by reference TRBV2 and TRBJ1-1, is EPEVTQTPSHQVTQMGQEVILRCVPISNHLYFYWYRQILGQKVEFLVSFYNNEISEKSEIFDDQFSVERPDGSNFTLKIRSTKLEDSAMYFCASEGQGKGIEAFFGQGTRLTVV.

The chain is built from TRBV29-1 and TRBJ2-5; the match to TRBD2 covers 10 bases. The DNA matches TRBJ2-7 better at its end, which makes the J call doubtful. CDR3 length equals 15 residues. CDR1 is SQVTM and CDR2 is ANQGSEA in the germline V gene. Here the CDR3 reads CSVGKLAGTNYEQYF. Written as DNA, the CDR3 is TGCAGCGTTGGGAAACTAGCGGGAACGAACTACGAGCAGTACTTC.

The rearrangement uses TRBV5-1 and TRBJ2-3, with 16 positions matching TRBD2. The CDR3 covers 18 residues. V was clipped by 4 bases and J by 4 bases; unmatched bases: 9. Germline loops: CDR1 SGHRS, CDR2 YFSETQ. CDR3 nucleotide sequence: TGCGCCAGCAGCCCTGGGACTAGCGGGAGGGCCGGTGCAGATACGCAGTATTTT. The encoded protein is CASSPGTSGRAGADTQYF.

This clone has more than one count but fewer than ten. The junction shows a germline mismatch at one end, possibly a read error. The rearrangement uses TRBV18 and TRBJ2-7; possibly TRBD1 for D (6 bases). CDR1 is KGHSH, CDR2 LQKENI, per germline. The CDR3 totals 14 residues. CDR3 amino acids: CASSLDRSSSEQYF. DNA for the CDR3: TGTGCCAGCTCACTCGACAGGAGCTCCTCCGAGCAGTACTTC.

Turning to this clone: In the same sample, other DNA sequences code for this CDR3. The chain couples TRBV9 to TRBJ1-4; TRBD1 agrees at 7 bases. The CDR3 has 14 amino acids. With 0 bases clipped from V and 8 bases from J, the junction kept 4 bases outside the gene matches. Germline CDR1 reads SGDLS; CDR2 reads YYNGEE. CDR3 residues: CASSVGQGGEKLFF. The CDR3 DNA follows: TGTGCCAGCAGCGTAGGACAGGGTGGAGAAAAACTGTTTTTT.

The chain is built from TRBV5-6 and TRBJ1-1, with D tentatively TRBD1 (5 bases). V lost 0 bases and J lost 6, with 9 bases in between. Germline CDR1 SGHDT, CDR2 YYEEEE. CDR3 size: 13 residues. DNA for the CDR3: TGTGCCAGCAGCTTGGCTACAGGAGCTGAAGCTTTCTTT. As protein: CASSLATGAEAFF.

This rearrangement joins TRBV9 to TRBJ1-1; D is possibly TRBD1 (5 bases). Germline V CDR1 and CDR2: SGDLS, YYNGEE. V was clipped by 4 bases and J by 7 bases, with 17 bases between them. CDR3 size: 14 residues. The CDR3 nucleotides read TGTGCCAGCAGCACAGACGCGGGACTGATTGAAGCTTTCTTT. It specifies CASSTDAGLIEAFF.

This clone has only a few counts. The chain carries TRBV6-5 and TRBJ1-1, with TRBD1 matching over 8 bases. After removal of 5 bases from V and 5 bases from J, the junction contained 7 bases not matched to a gene. This CDR3 is built from 14 residues. Germline V CDR1 and CDR2: MNHEY, SVGAGI. The CDR3 sequence: CASSSRGRETEAFF. Here the CDR3 DNA reads TGTGCCAGCAGTAGCAGGGGGCGCGAGACTGAAGCTTTCTTT.

Comments on this clone: The sample contains more than one DNA sequence encoding this CDR3. The chain couples TRBV5-1 to TRBJ1-1; D gene unclear. The CDR3 extends over 14 amino acids. Germline lookup yields CDR1 SGHRS and CDR2 YFSETQ. V lost 0 bases and J 1 base, leaving 7 bases between the germline ends. The CDR3, as DNA: TGCGCCAGCAGCTTGGGCCCATCGAACACTGAAGCTTTCTTT. Translating gives CASSLGPSNTEAFF.

This chain uses TRBV5-4 with TRBJ2-4; 12 positions agree with TRBD2. Germline values: CDR1 SGHNT, CDR2 YYREEE (reference sequence). Trimming took 0 bases from V and 0 from J; bases not matched to a gene: 7. The CDR3 length is 19 residues. In nucleotides, the CDR3 is TGTGCCAGCAGCTTGGGAGCCGGACTAGCGGGACTAGCCAAAAACATTCAGTACTTC. This encodes CASSLGAGLAGLAKNIQYF.

This chain links TRBV14 with TRBJ2-7, with D possibly being TRBD2 (6 bases). CDR1 is SGHDN, CDR2 FVKESK, per germline. V was pared by 1 base and J by 2 bases, with 9 bases between. The CDR3 runs 14 residues. The CDR3, as DNA: TGTGCCAGCAGCCAAGCCGGAGGGCCCTACGAGCAGTACTTC. Its protein is CASSQAGGPYEQYF.

This CDR3 is CASSYSGGDAYEQYF. As DNA, the CDR3 is TGTGCCAGCAGTTACTCGGGTGGGGACGCCTACGAGCAGTACTTC. This chain connects TRBV6-5 to TRBJ2-7; TRBD1 or TRBD2 may be the D gene (5 bases each). CDR3 size: 15 residues. The V gene lost 0 bases and the J gene lost 2 bases, with 11 bases spanning the gap. Per the germline V gene, CDR1 is MNHEY and CDR2 is SVGAGI.

This clone was observed a few times. Other DNA sequences of this sample code for an identical CDR3. This chain links TRBV6-1 with TRBJ2-2; no clear D. V dropped 0 bases and J dropped 4 bases, with 6 bases sitting between them. The CDR3 contains 14 residues. Germline values: CDR1 MNHNS, CDR2 SASEGT. CDR3 residues: CASSEAAFTGELFF. The CDR3 nucleotides are TGTGCCAGCAGTGAAGCGGCATTCACCGGGGAGCTGTTTTTT.